The rows below give T cell receptor beta chains drawn from one sample of a study of blood T cell repertoires in COVID-19. Sequenced by immunoSEQ multiplex PCR; TCRdb stores in-frame clones only, minus some. This sample has approximately 120,000 clones, with approximately 86% found just once. Input material: peripheral blood. The receptors originated from a woman in her forties or fifties who had recovered from COVID-19. Both conserved end residues are part of each CDR3. D genes are given only for firm matches. Some rows mark clone size as missing; the rest say once, few, many or name a class of expanded clone.

CDR3 length: 13
J gene: TRBJ2-7
clone size: .
V gene: TRBV11-1
D gene: .
CDR3 DNA: TGTGCCAGCAGCTTGCGGGGGACATACGAGCAGTACTTC
CDR3 protein: CASSLRGTYEQYF

CDR3 length: 13
J gene: TRBJ1-2
clone size: few
V gene: TRBV7-2
D gene: .
CDR3 DNA: TGTGCCACCGAACCCAGGGTTGACTATGGCTACACCTTC
CDR3 protein: CATEPRVDYGYTF

CDR3 length: 13
J gene: TRBJ1-5
clone size: .
V gene: TRBV19
D gene: TRBD1
CDR3 DNA: TGTGCCAGTAGCCTACAGGGGAATCAGCCCCAGCATTTT
CDR3 protein: CASSLQGNQPQHF

CDR3 length: 14
J gene: TRBJ2-7
clone size: once
V gene: TRBV5-4
D gene: TRBD2
CDR3 DNA: TGTGCCAGCAGTTACCTAGCGGGGTCCGGCGAGCAGTACTTC
CDR3 protein: CASSYLAGSGEQYF

CDR3 length: 12
J gene: TRBJ2-1
clone size: .
V gene: TRBV11-2
D gene: .
CDR3 DNA: TGTGCCAGCAGCTACTTCAACAATGAGCAGTTCTTC
CDR3 protein: CASSYFNNEQFF

CDR3 length: 18
J gene: TRBJ2-7
clone size: .
V gene: TRBV11-2
D gene: TRBD1
CDR3 DNA: TGTGCCAGCAGCAAGGGGTCAGGGACAGGGGGCTGGGTGGACGAGCAGTACTTC
CDR3 protein: CASSKGSGTGGWVDEQYF

CDR3 length: 14
J gene: TRBJ1-1
clone size: once
V gene: TRBV25-1
D gene: .
CDR3 DNA: TGTGCCAGCAGTGACGGGCAGGGATGGACTGAAGCTTTCTTT
CDR3 protein: CASSDGQGWTEAFF

CDR3 length: 13
J gene: TRBJ2-1
clone size: .
V gene: TRBV19
D gene: .
CDR3 DNA: TGTGCCAGTAGTATAAAGGGGCGCAATGAGCAGTTCTTC
CDR3 protein: CASSIKGRNEQFF

CDR3 length: 18
J gene: TRBJ2-1
clone size: .
V gene: TRBV3-1/TRBV3-2
D gene: TRBD2
CDR3 DNA: TGTGCCAGCAGCCCGGGACTAGCGGGTGGGGACTCCTACAATGAGCAGTTCTTC
CDR3 protein: CASSPGLAGGDSYNEQFF

CDR3 length: 12
J gene: TRBJ2-3
clone size: once
V gene: TRBV19
D gene: TRBD1
CDR3 DNA: TGTGCCAGTAGTTACAGGGGGGATACGCAGTATTTT
CDR3 protein: CASSYRGDTQYF

CDR3 length: 15
J gene: TRBJ2-6
clone size: .
V gene: TRBV27
D gene: .
CDR3 DNA: TGTGCCAGCAGTTTAAACGGGGTCTCGGCCAACGTCCTGACTTTC
CDR3 protein: CASSLNGVSANVLTF

CDR3 length: 17
J gene: TRBJ2-6
clone size: .
V gene: TRBV5-1
D gene: .
CDR3 DNA: TGCGCCAGCAGCTCCCTAGGGAGCACAGCAGGGGCCAACGTCCTGACTTTC
CDR3 protein: CASSSLGSTAGANVLTF

CDR3 length: 15
J gene: TRBJ2-1
clone size: few
V gene: TRBV11-3
D gene: TRBD2
CDR3 DNA: TGTGCCAGCAGCTTAGGGACTAGCGGAAACAATGAGCAGTTCTTC
CDR3 protein: CASSLGTSGNNEQFF

CDR3 length: 14
J gene: TRBJ2-1
clone size: .
V gene: TRBV4-3
D gene: .
CDR3 DNA: TGCGCCAGCAGCCAAGGACTAGCCTACAATGAGCAGTTCTTC
CDR3 protein: CASSQGLAYNEQFF

CDR3 length: 16
J gene: TRBJ2-1
clone size: .
V gene: TRBV15
D gene: .
CDR3 DNA: TGTGCCACCAGCGGAGCTCAGGGGTACGGTGACAATGAGCAGTTCTTC
CDR3 protein: CATSGAQGYGDNEQFF

CDR3 length: 13
J gene: TRBJ1-2
clone size: .
V gene: TRBV7-3
D gene: .
CDR3 DNA: TGTGCCAGCAGCTTTGGCAGGGGTAATGGCTACACCTTC
CDR3 protein: CASSFGRGNGYTF

CDR3 length: 13
J gene: TRBJ1-2
clone size: .
V gene: TRBV28
D gene: TRBD1
CDR3 DNA: TGTGCCAGCAGGGGGGACCGACAGGGTATTTACACCTTC
CDR3 protein: CASRGDRQGIYTF

CDR3 length: 15
J gene: TRBJ2-2
clone size: .
V gene: TRBV19
D gene: TRBD1
CDR3 DNA: TGTGCCAGTAGTATGGGGACAGGGGTCCCCGGGGAGCTGTTTTTT
CDR3 protein: CASSMGTGVPGELFF

CDR3 length: 15
J gene: TRBJ1-3
clone size: .
V gene: TRBV18
D gene: .
CDR3 DNA: TGTGCCAGCTCACAGGCTGGGGCCTCTGGAAACACCATATATTTT
CDR3 protein: CASSQAGASGNTIYF

CDR3 length: 14
J gene: TRBJ1-1
clone size: .
V gene: TRBV5-1
D gene: TRBD1
CDR3 DNA: TGCGCCAGCAGCGAACAGGGGCAGAACACTGAAGCTTTCTTT
CDR3 protein: CASSEQGQNTEAFF

CDR3 length: 14
J gene: TRBJ1-2
clone size: .
V gene: TRBV5-4
D gene: TRBD1
CDR3 DNA: TGTGCCGGACAAAGGGACAGGGGCTCCTATGGCTACACCTTC
CDR3 protein: CAGQRDRGSYGYTF

CDR3 length: 14
J gene: TRBJ2-3
clone size: .
V gene: TRBV5-1
D gene: .
CDR3 DNA: TGCGCCAGCGCCCCACAGCGGGCCACAGATACGCAGTATTTT
CDR3 protein: CASAPQRATDTQYF

CDR3 length: 13
J gene: TRBJ1-1
clone size: .
V gene: TRBV30
D gene: TRBD1
CDR3 DNA: TGTGCCTGGAGGGGACAGGCAAACACTGAAGCTTTCTTT
CDR3 protein: CAWRGQANTEAFF

CDR3 length: 16
J gene: TRBJ2-2
clone size: .
V gene: TRBV9
D gene: TRBD1
CDR3 DNA: TGTGCCAGCAGCGTACAGGACAGGGTACGCACCGGGGAGCTGTTTTTT
CDR3 protein: CASSVQDRVRTGELFF

CDR3 length: 13
J gene: TRBJ1-4
clone size: .
V gene: TRBV9
D gene: .
CDR3 DNA: TGTGCCAGCAGCGGAACAGAAAATGAAAAACTGTTTTTT
CDR3 protein: CASSGTENEKLFF

CDR3 length: 14
J gene: TRBJ1-4
clone size: .
V gene: TRBV9
D gene: .
CDR3 DNA: TGTGCCAGCAGCGTAGGTGGAACAGATGAAAAACTGTTTTTT
CDR3 protein: CASSVGGTDEKLFF

CDR3 length: 12
J gene: TRBJ2-7
clone size: few
V gene: TRBV11-2
D gene: .
CDR3 DNA: TGTGCCAGCAGCCGAAACAGGGCCGAGCAGTACTTC
CDR3 protein: CASSRNRAEQYF

CDR3 length: 18
J gene: TRBJ2-1
clone size: few
V gene: TRBV24-1
D gene: TRBD2
CDR3 DNA: TGTGCCACCAGTGATTTGGGGTCGGGACTAGCGGGAACCAATGAGCAGTTCTTC
CDR3 protein: CATSDLGSGLAGTNEQFF

CDR3 length: 14
J gene: TRBJ1-4
clone size: .
V gene: TRBV28
D gene: .
CDR3 DNA: TGTGCCAGCAGTCCACAGGCAACTAATGAAAAACTGTTTTTT
CDR3 protein: CASSPQATNEKLFF

CDR3 length: 12
J gene: TRBJ1-2
clone size: .
V gene: TRBV7-2
D gene: TRBD1
CDR3 DNA: TGTGCCAGCAGCGAGACAGGGTATGGCTACACCTTC
CDR3 protein: CASSETGYGYTF

CDR3 length: 13
J gene: TRBJ1-2
clone size: .
V gene: TRBV6-5
D gene: .
CDR3 DNA: TGTGCCAGCAGTTACGGGCAGGGAGGCGGCTACACCTTC
CDR3 protein: CASSYGQGGGYTF

CDR3 length: 13
J gene: TRBJ1-1
clone size: .
V gene: TRBV30
D gene: .
CDR3 DNA: TGTGCCTGGAACACAGGCGCTAACACTGAAGCTTTCTTT
CDR3 protein: CAWNTGANTEAFF

CDR3 length: 16
J gene: TRBJ1-1
clone size: .
V gene: TRBV7-8
D gene: .
CDR3 DNA: TGTGCCAGCAGCTTAGTTGTTCTAGGAGTGAACACTGAAGCTTTCTTT
CDR3 protein: CASSLVVLGVNTEAFF

CDR3 length: 15
J gene: TRBJ2-5
clone size: .
V gene: TRBV5-5
D gene: .
CDR3 DNA: TGTGCCAGCAGCGTACCCCCGGGACTGAGGGAGACCCAGTACTTC
CDR3 protein: CASSVPPGLRETQYF

CDR3 length: 16
J gene: TRBJ1-1
clone size: .
V gene: TRBV5-1
D gene: TRBD1
CDR3 DNA: TGCGCCAGCAGCAGTCCGGGACAGGCGAAATTCACTGAAGCTTTCTTT
CDR3 protein: CASSSPGQAKFTEAFF

CDR3 length: 13
J gene: TRBJ2-7
clone size: once
V gene: TRBV5-4
D gene: .
CDR3 DNA: TGTGCCAGCAGCGCGCGGACGGCGGGGGAGCAGTACTTC
CDR3 protein: CASSARTAGEQYF